These 20 T cell receptor beta chains originate from one sample sequenced in a study of radiotherapy plus CTLA-4 blockade in lung cancer. The protocol was immunoSEQ multiplex PCR, while the TCRdb copy is restricted to in-frame clones and leaves out a portion. Of tens of thousands of clones detected, around 84% appear once; the ten largest clones hold roughly 26%. The sample was peripheral blood, taken from a patient treated with radiotherapy plus ipilimumab. The receptor source for this set is a human donor with non-small cell lung cancer whose response to radiotherapy plus ipilimumab could not be evaluated.

J is TRBJ1-5 and V is TRBV28; 8 bases map to TRBD1. The CDR3 sequence is 16 residues long. The V and J ends lost 9 bases and 3 bases, in that order; junction bases with no gene match: 13. In germline, CDR1 is MDHEN, CDR2 SYDVKM. In nucleotides, the CDR3 is TGTGCCAGTTACCCTGCGACAGGGGCTTTCAATCAGCCCCAGCATTTT. Amino acid sequence: CASYPATGAFNQPQHF. Drawing the rest from reference TRBV28 and TRBJ1-5, the complete variable domain is DVKVTQSSRYLVKRTGEKVFLECVQDMDHENMFWYRQDPGLGLRLIYFSYDVKMKEKGDIPEGYSVSREKKERFSLILESASTNQTSMYLCASYPATGAFNQPQHFGDGTRLSIL.

This clone occurred a few times. This chain uses TRBV5-6 with TRBJ1-4; possibly TRBD1 for D (5 bases). Trimming took off 0 bases at V and 7 bases at J, with 16 bases between the two ends. The CDR3 is 16 residues long. The V gene's germline CDR1 is SGHDT and CDR2 YYEEEE. CDR3 nucleotide sequence: TGTGCCAGCAGCTTGGCCAGTCAGGGAGGTGGTGAAAAACTGTTTTTT. This gives the protein CASSLASQGGGEKLFF.

The chain carries TRBV7-8 and TRBJ1-2; 7 bases agree with TRBD1. V shed 3 bases and J 4 bases; nucleotides not matched to a gene: 14. CDR1 SGHVS and CDR2 FQNEAQ come from the germline V gene. The CDR3 is made up of 17 amino acids. CDR3 nucleotides: TGTGCCAGCAGCTTTTCGGGACAGCCTTTCGATTTCTATGGCTACACCTTC. Translation: CASSFSGQPFDFYGYTF.

This chain links TRBV21-1 with TRBJ1-1. TRBV21-1 constitutes a pseudogene. The CDR3 runs 16 residues. CDR3 bases: TGTGCCAGCAGCAATCAGTCCTGGGAGGGGGACACTGAAGCTTTCTTT. Translation gives CASSNQSWEGDTEAFF.

The chain joins TRBV5-8 to TRBJ1-1, with D hard to call. Trimming removed 4 bases from V and 3 bases from J, with 7 bases in between. In germline, CDR1 is SGHTS, CDR2 YDEGEE. The CDR3 consists of 12 residues. The chain's CDR3 is CASSLLHTEAFF. CDR3 in DNA: TGTGCCAGCAGCCTGCTACACACTGAAGCTTTCTTT.

This clone was detected a few times. The chain carries TRBV6-5 and TRBJ2-2; tentative D call: TRBD2 (5 bases). Germline V gene data show CDR1 as MNHEY and CDR2 as SVGAGI. The CDR3 consists of 12 residues. Trimming removed 6 bases from V and 6 bases from J, with 8 bases in between. In DNA form, the CDR3 reads TGTGCCAGCAGCGGGAAGTCCGGGGAGCTGTTTTTT. This encodes CASSGKSGELFF.

Remarks on this clone: The identical CDR3 is also encoded by other nucleotide sequences in the sample. The chain has TRBV5-1 and TRBJ2-1; 8 positions match TRBD2. The CDR3 spans 15 residues. Germline V gene lookup returns CDR1 SGHRS and CDR2 YFSETQ. Germline trimming cut 5 bases from V and 10 bases from J; bases unmatched to any gene: 14. CDR3: CASRAGTSGSGEQFF. Written as DNA, the CDR3 is TGCGCCAGCAGGGCCGGGACTAGTGGGAGTGGCGAGCAGTTCTTC.

This clone occurred a few times. This chain joins TRBV4-3 and TRBJ1-5, with D perhaps matching TRBD1 (5 bases). Germline-derived CDR1 and CDR2 are LGHNA and YSLEER. Between the trimmed V and J ends, which lost 1 base and 4 bases, there was a span of 11 bases. The CDR3 contains 15 residues. In nucleotides, the CDR3 is TGCGCCAGCAGCCAAGTTTTCCGGGGGAATCAGCCCCAGCATTTT. It specifies CASSQVFRGNQPQHF.

The chain couples TRBV15 to TRBJ2-6, with D tentatively TRBD2 (6 bases). This CDR3 region has 15 residues. The V end was cut by 5 bases, the J end by 1 base, with 9 bases between. The V gene's germline CDR1 is LNHNV and CDR2 YYDKDF (reference sequence). The CDR3: CATSWRVSGANVLTF. CDR3 nucleotide sequence: TGTGCCACCAGCTGGAGGGTATCTGGGGCCAACGTCCTGACTTTC.

Details on this clone: The CDR3 end shows no conserved phenylalanine or tryptophan, and so a read error is likely. The chain has TRBV28 and TRBJ2-7; 9 bases fit TRBD2. CDR1 and CDR2 from the germline V gene are MDHEN and SYDVKM. V lost 5 bases and J lost 0; bases outside the gene matches: 5. The CDR3 spans 15 residues. The CDR3 is CASSPTSGHSYEQYS. The CDR3 coding sequence is TGTGCCAGCAGTCCAACTAGCGGGCACTCCTACGAGCAGTACTCC.

The chain is built from TRBV4-1 and TRBJ1-3; 8 bases fit TRBD1. V trimming: 3 bases; J trimming: 6 bases; junction bases outside the gene matches: 16. Germline V gene data show CDR1 as MGHRA and CDR2 as YSYEKL. The CDR3 runs to 18 residues. This chain's CDR3 is CASSQALDRGRSLNTIYF. The CDR3 bases are TGCGCCAGCAGCCAGGCCCTAGACAGGGGAAGGAGTTTAAACACCATATATTTT.

The chain carries TRBV14 and TRBJ2-1; 8 bases are shared with TRBD2. The V segment lost 1 base and the J segment 2 bases; nucleotides outside the gene matches: 4. The CDR3 has 16 residues. Germline assignment: CDR1 SGHDN and CDR2 FVKESK. The CDR3 protein is CASSQVGGRTYNEQFF. The CDR3 DNA reads TGTGCCAGCAGCCAAGTCGGCGGGAGGACCTACAATGAGCAGTTCTTC.

The chain recombines TRBV2 with TRBJ1-5, with D tentatively TRBD1 (6 bases). The germline V gene has CDR1 SNHLY and CDR2 FYNNEI. CDR3 length: 15 residues. Between the trimmed V and J ends, which lost 2 bases and 7 bases, there was a span of 15 bases. The CDR3 reads CASSEPRGEGQPQHF. In DNA form, the CDR3 reads TGTGCCAGCAGTGAACCCAGGGGAGAAGGCCAGCCCCAGCATTTT.

V is TRBV6-1 and J is TRBJ1-3; D might be TRBD1 (6 bases). Germline lookup yields CDR1 MNHNS and CDR2 SASEGT. V was clipped by 7 bases and J by 8 bases, with 18 bases between them. The CDR3 is made up of 14 amino acids. The CDR3 spells CASIYAPQGYTIYF. The DNA of the CDR3 is TGTGCCAGCATTTATGCACCCCAGGGGTACACCATATATTTT.

The rearrangement uses TRBV6-5 and TRBJ1-1; TRBD1 aligns across 9 bases. Germline V gives CDR1 MNHEY, CDR2 SVGAGI. The CDR3 has 13 amino acids. V lost 6 bases, J lost 10 bases, and 9 bases stayed unmatched. The CDR3, as DNA: TGTGCCAGCAGCCTGACAGGGGGAGATGGAGCTTTCTTT. Translated: CASSLTGGDGAFF.

The rearrangement joins TRBV11-2 to TRBJ2-5, with TRBD1 matching 8 bases. The length of the CDR3 is 17 residues. Germline CDR1 SGHAT, CDR2 FQNNGV. V lost 5 bases and J lost 4; bases outside the gene matches: 15. The CDR3 coding sequence is TGTGCCAGCAGCACCCTAAGGACAGGGTTAAGTTCAGAGACCCAGTACTTC. This codes for CASSTLRTGLSSETQYF.

This clone occurred a few times. The J gene is TRBJ2-5, the V gene TRBV4-3, with D perhaps TRBD1 (6 bases). There are 15 residues in the CDR3. V was trimmed by 4 bases and J by 1 base, leaving 13 bases between them. Germline V lookup: CDR1 LGHNA, CDR2 YSLEER. The CDR3 DNA follows: TGCGCCAGCAGCCCAAGGGGGTGGTTCCAAGAGACCCAGTACTTC. Translation gives CASSPRGWFQETQYF.

The gene calls are TRBV9 and TRBJ1-1; 11 bases line up with TRBD1. After removal of 4 bases from V and 4 bases from J, the junction contained 9 bases not matched to a gene. This CDR3 comprises 16 residues. The germline V gene has CDR1 SGDLS and CDR2 YYNGEE. CDR3: CASSPWTGGLGTEAFF. The CDR3 region has the DNA TGTGCCAGCAGCCCCTGGACAGGGGGCTTGGGCACTGAAGCTTTCTTT.

The chain recombines TRBV7-6 with TRBJ2-6, with a tentative D call TRBD1 (6 bases). Germline V lookup: CDR1 SGHVS, CDR2 FNYEAQ. Deletions cut 5 bases from V and 2 bases from J, with 16 bases between. The CDR3 sequence is 17 residues long. CDR3 DNA: TGTGCCAGCAGCCCGAGACAGGAGAATACTGGGGCCAACGTCCTGACTTTC. Its translation: CASSPRQENTGANVLTF. The full variable domain, with the rest looked up from reference TRBV7-6 and TRBJ2-6, is GAGVSQSPRYKVTKRGQDVALRCDPISGHVSLYWYRQALGQGPEFLTYFNYEAQQDKSGLPNDRFSAERPEGSISTLTIQRTEQRDSAMYRCASSPRQENTGANVLTFGAGSRLTVL.

V and J are TRBV4-2 and TRBJ2-7, with D possibly matching TRBD1 (6 bases). Germline lookup yields CDR1 LGHNA and CDR2 YNFKEQ. V was clipped by 1 base and J by 3 bases, with 22 bases between them. There are 18 residues in the CDR3. CDR3 residues: CASSQVASLWTEVYEQYF. The CDR3 coding sequence is TGTGCCAGCAGCCAAGTTGCTAGTCTTTGGACAGAGGTCTACGAGCAGTACTTC.